The 14 T cell receptor beta chains given below trace back to one sample, sequenced in a study of cytomegalovirus exposure and HLA in healthy donors. The PCR was carried out with 60 Vbeta primers and 13 Jbeta primers. Some clones are missing from TCRdb's copy, which holds only in-frame ones; the method was immunoSEQ multiplex PCR. Among some 160,000 clones listed, roughly 77% were seen once. The sample was PBMCs. The origin of the receptors is a man aged 50 or older in good health and CMV-seropositive.

CDR3 in amino acids: CASSSGTVSPRETQYF. The CDR3 nucleotides are TGCGCCAGCAGCTCCGGGACAGTAAGTCCCAGGGAGACCCAGTACTTC. The V gene is TRBV10-2, the J gene TRBJ2-5; the match to TRBD1 covers 7 bases. With 6 bases clipped from V and 5 bases from J, the junction kept 15 bases outside the gene matches. Germline-derived CDR1 and CDR2 are WSHSY and SAAADI. There are 16 residues in the CDR3.

The gene calls are TRBV4-1 and TRBJ2-7, with D maybe TRBD2 (6 bases). V was pared by 2 bases and J by 1 base, with 12 bases between. Germline loops: CDR1 MGHRA, CDR2 YSYEKL. This CDR3 has 15 amino acids. DNA of the CDR3: TGCGCCAGCAGCCAAAAGGCGGGATCGTCCTACGAGCAGTACTTC. The encoded protein is CASSQKAGSSYEQYF.

The chain is built from TRBV25-1 and TRBJ2-7, with D maybe TRBD2 (6 bases). From germline, CDR1 is MGHDK and CDR2 SYGVNS. This CDR3 region has 14 residues. Trimming took off 1 base at V and 3 bases at J, with 10 bases between the two ends. CDR3 amino acids: CASSELEGLYEQYF. CDR3 nucleotides: TGTGCCAGCAGTGAATTGGAGGGGCTCTACGAGCAGTACTTC.

V is TRBV5-1 and J is TRBJ2-7, with TRBD2 matching 8 bases. The CDR3 runs 16 residues. Germline V CDR1 and CDR2: SGHRS, YFSETQ. V trimming: 3 bases; J trimming: 3 bases; junction bases outside the gene matches: 11. The CDR3 loop reads CASSSSRGGARYEQYF. The CDR3 DNA sequence: TGCGCCAGCAGCTCATCTCGGGGGGGGGCTCGCTACGAGCAGTACTTC.

V gene TRBV9 combines with J gene TRBJ2-1, with 10 bases identical to TRBD2. With V trimmed by 5 bases and J by 4 bases, 15 bases remained unmatched. From germline, CDR1 is SGDLS and CDR2 YYNGEE. There are 18 residues in the CDR3. The CDR3: CASSVMGLAGALYNEQFF. The DNA of the CDR3 is TGTGCCAGCAGTGTAATGGGGCTAGCGGGGGCCCTGTACAATGAGCAGTTCTTC.

The chain links TRBV7-9 to TRBJ2-7, with D perhaps matching TRBD2 (5 bases). The CDR3 is made up of 14 amino acids. V lost 5 bases to trimming and J lost 5 bases, with 16 bases between them. CDR1 is SEHNR, CDR2 FQNEAQ, per germline (reference sequence). The CDR3 reads CASSAEGPGNEQYF. CDR3 DNA: TGTGCCAGCAGCGCGGAAGGACCCGGGAACGAGCAGTACTTC.

The chain uses TRBV7-9 and TRBJ2-2, with D possibly being TRBD1 (6 bases). Trimming left V 3 bases short and J 3 bases short, with 8 bases between. Germline V CDR1 and CDR2: SEHNR, FQNEAQ (reference sequence). This CDR3 comprises 14 residues. Written as DNA, the CDR3 is TGTGCCAGCAGCTTCAGGGGTTACACCGGGGAGCTGTTTTTT. Amino acid sequence: CASSFRGYTGELFF.

The count of this clone is one. The rearrangement links TRBV7-2 to TRBJ1-1; D is possibly TRBD1 (5 bases). The CDR3 consists of 15 residues. Germline V gene lookup returns CDR1 SGHTA and CDR2 FQGNSA. V gave up 5 bases and J gave up 4 bases, with 17 bases separating them. DNA of the CDR3: TGTGCCAGCAGCGCGCCCGGGGGGGGGACCACTGAAGCTTTCTTT. It encodes CASSAPGGGTTEAFF. Variable domain in full (rest from reference TRBV7-2 and TRBJ1-1): GAGVSQSPSNKVTEKGKDVELRCDPISGHTALYWYRQSLGQGLEFLIYFQGNSAPDKSGLPSDRFSAERTGGSVSTLTIQRTQQEDSAVYLCASSAPGGGTTEAFFGQGTRLTVV.

The gene calls are TRBV19 and TRBJ1-2; D might be TRBD1 (5 bases). The CDR3 loop spans 14 amino acids. V dropped 1 base and J dropped 5 bases, with 11 bases sitting between them. CDR1 and CDR2 from the germline V gene are LNHDA and SQIVND (reference sequence). This chain's CDR3 is CASSIAAQGYGYTF. The CDR3 nucleotides read TGTGCCAGTAGTATAGCCGCCCAGGGTTATGGCTACACCTTC.

The chain is built from TRBV10-1 and TRBJ2-1; 8 bases agree with TRBD1. Germline CDR1 WNHNN, CDR2 SYGVQD (reference sequence). Germline trimming cut 5 bases from V and 6 bases from J; bases unmatched to any gene: 12. This CDR3 has 16 residues. The CDR3, as DNA: TGCGCCAGCAGTTCACGGACAGGGCCACCAGGCAATGAGCAGTTCTTC. It translates to CASSSRTGPPGNEQFF.

There are a few counts of this clone. The chain links TRBV7-3 to TRBJ2-1; a possible D gene is TRBD2 (7 bases). There are 15 residues in the CDR3. Per the germline V gene, CDR1 is SGHTA and CDR2 is FQGTGA. V dropped 5 bases and J dropped 7 bases, with 18 bases sitting between them. The CDR3 spells CASSQGGGLRNEQFF. CDR3 bases: TGTGCCAGCAGCCAAGGCGGGGGCTTAAGGAATGAGCAGTTCTTC.

The V call is TRBV12-5, the J call TRBJ1-1; D ambiguous. Germline CDR1 and CDR2: LGHNT and FRNRAP. V lost 5 bases and J 1 base, leaving 8 bases between the germline ends. CDR3 length equals 13 residues. CDR3 loop: CASGPDSNTEAFF. Written as DNA, the CDR3 is TGTGCTAGTGGTCCGGACTCGAACACTGAAGCTTTCTTT.

The J gene is TRBJ1-5, the V gene TRBV29-1; unclear D gene. From germline, CDR1 is SQVTM and CDR2 ANQGSEA. Trimming left V 0 bases short and J 0 bases short, with 9 bases between. The CDR3 sequence is 15 residues long. CDR3 DNA sequence: TGCAGCGTTGAAGAAGCCGGGGTTAGCAATCAGCCCCAGCATTTT. Protein: CSVEEAGVSNQPQHF. Combining the CDR3 with reference TRBV29-1 and TRBJ1-5 gives the whole variable domain SAVISQKPSRDICQRGTSLTIQCQVDSQVTMMFWYRQQPGQSLTLIATANQGSEATYESGFVIDKFPISRPNLTFSTLTVSNMSPEDSSIYLCSVEEAGVSNQPQHFGDGTRLSIL.

CDR3 bases: TGTGCCAGCAGGAGGACAGGGTTTTTGCGGGAAGCTTTCTTT. Translated, it gives CASRRTGFLREAFF. The chain uses TRBV27 and TRBJ1-1; 8 bases agree with TRBD1. Germline V lookup: CDR1 MNHEY, CDR2 SMNVEV (reference sequence). The V and J ends lost 6 bases and 8 bases, in that order; junction bases with no gene match: 11. The CDR3 is 14 amino acids.